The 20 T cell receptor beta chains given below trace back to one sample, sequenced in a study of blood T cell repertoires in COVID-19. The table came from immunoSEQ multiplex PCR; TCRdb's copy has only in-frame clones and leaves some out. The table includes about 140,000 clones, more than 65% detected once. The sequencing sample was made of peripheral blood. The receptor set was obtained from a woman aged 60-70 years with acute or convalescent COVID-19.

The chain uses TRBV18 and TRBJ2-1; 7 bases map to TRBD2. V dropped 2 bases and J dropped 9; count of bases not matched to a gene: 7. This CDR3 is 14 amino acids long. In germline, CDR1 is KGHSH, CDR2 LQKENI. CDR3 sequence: CASSPGGVGTEQFF. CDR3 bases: TGTGCCAGCTCACCAGGGGGGGTCGGCACTGAGCAGTTCTTC.

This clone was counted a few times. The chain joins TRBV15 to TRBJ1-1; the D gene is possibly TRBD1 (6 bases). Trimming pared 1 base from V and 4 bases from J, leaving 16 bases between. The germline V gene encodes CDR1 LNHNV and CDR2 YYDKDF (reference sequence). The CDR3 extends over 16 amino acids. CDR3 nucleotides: TGTGCCACCAGCAGAGGCCAAGGGGGGGGGAGCACTGAAGCTTTCTTT. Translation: CATSRGQGGGSTEAFF.

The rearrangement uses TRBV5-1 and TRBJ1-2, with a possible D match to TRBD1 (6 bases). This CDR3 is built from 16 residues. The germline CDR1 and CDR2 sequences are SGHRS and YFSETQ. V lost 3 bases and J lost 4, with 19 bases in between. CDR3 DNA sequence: TGCGCCAGCAGCTCGACCATAGGGGGGGGTGGCTATGGCTACACCTTC. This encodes CASSSTIGGGGYGYTF.

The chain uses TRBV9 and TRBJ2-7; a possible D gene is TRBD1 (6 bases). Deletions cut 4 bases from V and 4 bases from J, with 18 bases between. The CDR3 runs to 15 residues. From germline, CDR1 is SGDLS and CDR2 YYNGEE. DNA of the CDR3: TGTGCCAGCAGCCAAACAGGGACACTCACATACGAGCAGTACTTC. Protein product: CASSQTGTLTYEQYF.

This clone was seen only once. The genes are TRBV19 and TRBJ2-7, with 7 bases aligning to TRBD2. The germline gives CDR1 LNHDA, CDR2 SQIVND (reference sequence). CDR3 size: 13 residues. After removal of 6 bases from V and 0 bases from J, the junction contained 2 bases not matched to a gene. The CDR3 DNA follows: TGTGCCAGTAGACTAGCGAGCTCCTACGAGCAGTACTTC. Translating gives CASRLASSYEQYF. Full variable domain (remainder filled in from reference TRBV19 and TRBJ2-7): DGGITQSPKYLFRKEGQNVTLSCEQNLNHDAMYWYRQDPGQGLRLIYYSQIVNDFQKGDIAEGYSVSREKKESFPLTVTSAQKNPTAFYLCASRLASSYEQYFGPGTRLTVT.

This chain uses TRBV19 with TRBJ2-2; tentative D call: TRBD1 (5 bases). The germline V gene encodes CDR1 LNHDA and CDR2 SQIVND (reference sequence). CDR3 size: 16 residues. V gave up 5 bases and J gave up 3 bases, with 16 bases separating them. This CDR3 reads CASSPGQTVDTGELFF. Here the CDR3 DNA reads TGTGCCAGTAGTCCTGGCCAGACAGTTGACACCGGGGAGCTGTTTTTT.

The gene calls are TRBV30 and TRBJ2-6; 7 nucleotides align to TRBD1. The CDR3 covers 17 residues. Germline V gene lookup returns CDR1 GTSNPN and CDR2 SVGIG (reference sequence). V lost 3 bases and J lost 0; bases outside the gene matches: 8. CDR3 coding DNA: TGTGCCTGGAGCCAAACGGGACAGAGCTCTGGGGCCAACGTCCTGACTTTC. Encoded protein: CAWSQTGQSSGANVLTF.

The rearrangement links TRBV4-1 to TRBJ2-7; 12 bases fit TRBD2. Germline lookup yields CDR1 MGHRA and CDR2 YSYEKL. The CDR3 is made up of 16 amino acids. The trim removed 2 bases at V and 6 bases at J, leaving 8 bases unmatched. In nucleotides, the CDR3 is TGCGCCAGCAGCCAACTAGCGGGAGGGCCAGTAGGCGAGCAGTACTTC. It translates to CASSQLAGGPVGEQYF.

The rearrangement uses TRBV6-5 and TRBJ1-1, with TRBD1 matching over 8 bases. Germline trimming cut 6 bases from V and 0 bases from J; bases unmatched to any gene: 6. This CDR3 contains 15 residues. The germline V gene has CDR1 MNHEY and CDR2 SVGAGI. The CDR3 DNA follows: TGTGCCAGCAGCGACAGGGGAGTGGTGAACACTGAAGCTTTCTTT. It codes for CASSDRGVVNTEAFF.

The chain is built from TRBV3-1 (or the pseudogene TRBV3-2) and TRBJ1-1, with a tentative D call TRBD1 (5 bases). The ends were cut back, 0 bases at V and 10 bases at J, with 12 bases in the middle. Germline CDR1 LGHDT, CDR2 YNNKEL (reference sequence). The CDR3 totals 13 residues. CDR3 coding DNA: TGTGCCAGCAGCCAAGATTTTAAGGGGCGAGCTTTCTTT. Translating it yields CASSQDFKGRAFF.

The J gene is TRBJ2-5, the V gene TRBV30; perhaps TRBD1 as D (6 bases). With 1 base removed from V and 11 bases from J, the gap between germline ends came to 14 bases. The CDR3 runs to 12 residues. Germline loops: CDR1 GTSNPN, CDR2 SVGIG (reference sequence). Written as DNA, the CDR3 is TGTGCCTGGAGTGCACCGCGGACAGAGCAGTACTTC. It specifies CAWSAPRTEQYF.

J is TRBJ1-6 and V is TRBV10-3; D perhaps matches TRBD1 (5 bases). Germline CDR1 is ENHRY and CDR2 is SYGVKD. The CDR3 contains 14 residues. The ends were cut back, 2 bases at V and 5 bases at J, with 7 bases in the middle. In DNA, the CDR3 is TGTGCCATCAGTGAGAGCAGGGATAATTCACCCCTCCACTTT. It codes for CAISESRDNSPLHF.

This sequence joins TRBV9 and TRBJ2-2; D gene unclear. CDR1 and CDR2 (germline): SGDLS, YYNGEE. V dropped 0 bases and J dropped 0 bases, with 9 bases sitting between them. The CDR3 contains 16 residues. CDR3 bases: TGTGCCAGCAGCGTAGGGTGGGCCACGAACACCGGGGAGCTGTTTTTT. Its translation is CASSVGWATNTGELFF.

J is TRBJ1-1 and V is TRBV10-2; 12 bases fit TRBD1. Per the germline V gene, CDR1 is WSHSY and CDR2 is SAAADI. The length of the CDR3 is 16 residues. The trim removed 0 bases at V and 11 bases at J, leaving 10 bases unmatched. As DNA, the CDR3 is TGCGCCAGCAGTGAGTCGTTCGGGACAGGGGGCGAATTTGCTTTCTTT. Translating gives CASSESFGTGGEFAFF.

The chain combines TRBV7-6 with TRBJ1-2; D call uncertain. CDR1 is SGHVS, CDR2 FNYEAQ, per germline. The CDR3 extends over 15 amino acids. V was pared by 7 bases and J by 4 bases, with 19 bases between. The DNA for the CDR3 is TGTGCCAGCACCGCGGACTCGGCGGGAACCTATGGCTACACCTTC. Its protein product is CASTADSAGTYGYTF. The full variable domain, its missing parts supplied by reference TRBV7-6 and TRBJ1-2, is GAGVSQSPRYKVTKRGQDVALRCDPISGHVSLYWYRQALGQGPEFLTYFNYEAQQDKSGLPNDRFSAERPEGSISTLTIQRTEQRDSAMYRCASTADSAGTYGYTFGSGTRLTVV.

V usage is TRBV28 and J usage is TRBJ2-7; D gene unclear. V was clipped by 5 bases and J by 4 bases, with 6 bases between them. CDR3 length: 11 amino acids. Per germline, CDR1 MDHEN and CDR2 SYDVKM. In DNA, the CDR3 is TGTGCCAGCAGTGCTAGGTACGAGCAGTACTTC. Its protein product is CASSARYEQYF.

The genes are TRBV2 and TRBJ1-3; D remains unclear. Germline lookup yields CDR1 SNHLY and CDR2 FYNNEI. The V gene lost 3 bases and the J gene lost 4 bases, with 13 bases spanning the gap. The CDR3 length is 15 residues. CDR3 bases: TGTGCCAGCAGTGAGGCACGAACCTTCGGAAACACCATATATTTT. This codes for CASSEARTFGNTIYF.

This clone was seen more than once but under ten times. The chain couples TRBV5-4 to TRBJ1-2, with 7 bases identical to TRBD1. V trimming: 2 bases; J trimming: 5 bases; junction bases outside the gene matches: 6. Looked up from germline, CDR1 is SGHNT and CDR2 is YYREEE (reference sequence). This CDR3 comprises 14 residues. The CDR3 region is CASSFENRGYGYTF. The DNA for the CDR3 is TGTGCCAGCAGCTTCGAGAACAGGGGATATGGCTACACCTTC.

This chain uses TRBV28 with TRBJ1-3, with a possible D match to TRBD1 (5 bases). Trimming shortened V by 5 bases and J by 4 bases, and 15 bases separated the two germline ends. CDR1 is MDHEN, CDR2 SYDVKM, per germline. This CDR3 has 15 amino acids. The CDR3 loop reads CASSNQGVRGNTIYF. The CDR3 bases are TGTGCCAGCAGTAACCAAGGGGTTCGCGGAAACACCATATATTTT.

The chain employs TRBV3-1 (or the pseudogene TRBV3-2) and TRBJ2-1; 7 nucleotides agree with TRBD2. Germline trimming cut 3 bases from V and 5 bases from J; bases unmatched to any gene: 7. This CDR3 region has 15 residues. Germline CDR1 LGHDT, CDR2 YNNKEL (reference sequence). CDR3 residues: CASSHMREMHNEQFF. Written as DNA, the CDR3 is TGTGCCAGCAGCCATATGCGGGAGATGCACAATGAGCAGTTCTTC.